This T cell receptor beta chain was sequenced during a study of cytomegalovirus exposure and HLA in healthy donors. General study points: Some V segments could not be told apart, so they were left out, TRBV6-2 and TRBV6-3 among them. Three CMV-associated chains were confirmed in vitro to be specific for CMV antigens.

Primers: 60 Vbeta forward and 13 Jbeta reverse. Sequenced by immunoSEQ multiplex PCR; TCRdb stores in-frame clones only, minus some. This sample has hundreds of thousands of clones; 55% to 75% occur once, and the top ten carry roughly 2.5%. The CDR3 sequence is 16 residues long. V lost 4 bases and J lost 3, with 17 bases in between. The germline CDR1 and CDR2 sequences are SGHDT and YYEEEE. Comments on this clone: Its antigen remains unidentified.

The sequencing sample was made of PBMCs. The V gene is TRBV5-6, the J gene TRBJ2-1; possibly TRBD1 for D (5 bases). The sequence was collected from a man in his forties or fifties in good health and CMV-seropositive. The CDR3 DNA reads TGTGCCAGCAGCGTACCGAGGTGGGGCGTCTACAATGAGCAGTTCTTC. It specifies CASSVPRWGVYNEQFF. The variable domain in full, with the rest retrieved from reference TRBV5-6 and TRBJ2-1, is DAGVTQSPTHLIKTRGQQVTLRCSPKSGHDTVSWYQQALGQGPQFIFQYYEEEERQRGNFPDRFSGHQFPNYSSELNVNALLLGDSALYLCASSVPRWGVYNEQFFGPGTRLTVL.